The rows below give T cell receptor beta chains drawn from one sample of a study of shared clonotypes between healthy human individuals. Profiled with immunoSEQ multiplex PCR; TCRdb holds only in-frame clones, not every one. The top ten hold 1% to 1.3% of the sample, which has about 2 million clones, less than 95% seen once. The material sequenced was naive CD8+ T cells sorted from blood. These receptors were obtained from a man aged 18-30 years in good health. Both conserved end residues are trimmed from each CDR3.

TRBJ2-3 TRBV6-5 ASSYEDPSTDTQY
TRBJ2-7 TRBV5-8 ASSLAPHVEQY
TRBJ2-1 TRBV7-6 ASSFSTGRNEQF
TRBJ2-7 TRBV9 ASSLGKDNSYEQY
TRBJ1-5 TRBV27 ASSLRQFNQPQH
TRBJ2-7 TRBV29-1 SVSGGSSYEQY
TRBJ1-2 TRBV4-1 ASSQAPGSGGYT
TRBJ2-1 TRBV7-9 ASSLSMGEQF
TRBJ1-1 TRBV9 ASSVGGTGVNTEAF
TRBJ1-2 TRBV11-2 ASSSDPLYGYT
TRBJ1-1 TRBV5-6 ASSLLNTEAF